The 13 T cell receptor beta chains in this list originate from one sample, sequenced in a study of blood T cell repertoires in COVID-19. TCRdb keeps only in-frame clones here, not all; method: immunoSEQ multiplex PCR. The repertoire holds approximately 390,000 clones, roughly 86% seen once, with roughly 1.9% in the top ten. The sequenced sample was PBMCs or T cells enriched from blood (not recorded which). Source of these receptors: a woman in her thirties or forties with acute COVID-19.

V is TRBV5-8 and J is TRBJ2-7, with TRBD2 matching over 11 bases. This CDR3 has 15 residues. The V gene end was trimmed by 2 bases and the J gene end by 2 bases; junction bases not matched to a gene: 3. Per germline, CDR1 SGHTS and CDR2 YDEGEE. The CDR3 loop is CASSFGTSGTYEQYF. In DNA form, the CDR3 reads TGTGCCAGCAGCTTTGGGACTAGCGGAACCTACGAGCAGTACTTC.

For the CDR3, the DNA is TGTGCCAGTAGTATAGAGGTCTGGTGGACAGTTAAAATTTCTAGCACAGATACGCAGTATTTT. Its protein is CASSIEVWWTVKISSTDTQYF. The V gene is TRBV19, the J gene TRBJ2-3; perhaps TRBD1 as D (6 bases). The CDR3 is made up of 21 amino acids. With 0 bases removed from V and 0 bases from J, the gap between germline ends came to 25 bases. Germline V CDR1 and CDR2: LNHDA, SQIVND (reference sequence).

This chain connects TRBV9 to TRBJ2-5; tentatively, D is TRBD1 (7 bases). The germline CDR1 and CDR2 sequences are SGDLS and YYNGEE. V shed 4 bases and J shed 0 bases, with 16 bases lying between them. This CDR3 is built from 16 residues. CDR3 bases: TGTGCCAGCAGCCCCAGGGGGGCGGGGAACCAAGAGACCCAGTACTTC. This gives the protein CASSPRGAGNQETQYF.

This clone was picked up one time. This chain links TRBV5-5 with TRBJ2-2; TRBD1 matches at 9 bases. CDR1 is SGHKS and CDR2 is YYEKEE in the germline V gene (reference sequence). V trimming: 4 bases; J trimming: 7 bases; junction bases outside the gene matches: 8. This CDR3 spans 15 amino acids. Written as DNA, the CDR3 is TGTGCCAGCAGCCTACTGACAGGGGGGCACGGGGAGCTGTTTTTT. Its translation is CASSLLTGGHGELFF.

This clone was recorded once. The gene calls are TRBV18 and TRBJ2-3; weak D call: TRBD1 (5 bases). CDR1 and CDR2 from the germline V gene are KGHSH and LQKENI. The CDR3 covers 16 residues. The V and J ends lost 0 bases and 2 bases respectively, with 12 bases between them. The CDR3 nucleotides read TGTGCCAGCTCACCACCCCCCAGGGTAGACACAGATACGCAGTATTTT. Protein: CASSPPPRVDTDTQYF. Full variable domain (remainder filled in from reference TRBV18 and TRBJ2-3): NAGVMQNPRHLVRRRGQEARLRCSPMKGHSHVYWYRQLPEEGLKFMVYLQKENIIDESGMPKERFSAEFPKEGPSILRIQQVVRGDSAAYFCASSPPPRVDTDTQYFGPGTRLTVL.

V gene TRBV7-9 combines with J gene TRBJ2-7; weak D call: TRBD1 (5 bases). This CDR3 is 12 amino acids long. The germline gives CDR1 SEHNR, CDR2 FQNEAQ (reference sequence). Trimming pared 5 bases from V and 6 bases from J, leaving 11 bases between. The CDR3 sequence is CASSRQGSEQYF. CDR3 DNA: TGTGCCAGCAGCCGTCAGGGAAGCGAGCAGTACTTC.

The genes are TRBV21-1 and TRBJ2-7; TRBD2, the table's D call, was not compared with the DNA. TRBV21-1 is a known pseudogene. The CDR3 covers 15 residues. The CDR3 loop reads CASSKAPREGYEQYF. Written as DNA, the CDR3 is TGTGCCAGCAGCAAAGCGCCCAGGGAGGGTTACGAGCAGTACTTC.

The chain uses TRBV30 and TRBJ1-3, with 9 bases fitting TRBD1. Germline V gene sequence: CDR1 GTSNPN, CDR2 SVGIG (reference sequence). The CDR3 totals 16 residues. Trimming cost V 4 bases and J 8 bases; bases outside gene matches: 15. The CDR3 sequence is CAWTPHPGQGIHTIYF. The DNA for the CDR3 is TGTGCCTGGACCCCCCACCCCGGACAGGGGATCCACACCATATATTTT.

The sample holds a few counts of this clone. The gene calls are TRBV6-1 and TRBJ2-4; no firm D call. CDR1 MNHNS and CDR2 SASEGT come from the germline V gene. The CDR3 runs to 13 residues. V was cut by 3 bases and J by 1 base, with 4 bases left in between. The CDR3 DNA follows: TGTGCCAGCAGTGACAGGGCCAAAAACATTCAGTACTTC. It encodes CASSDRAKNIQYF.

The chain has TRBV12-3 or TRBV12-4 and TRBJ1-2; unclear D gene. V was pared by 6 bases and J by 3 bases, with 11 bases between. This CDR3 has 13 amino acids. The CDR3 nucleotides are TGTGCCAGCAGCCTCGCGGGGTACTATGGCTACACCTTC. It codes for CASSLAGYYGYTF.

The gene calls are TRBV6-1 and TRBJ1-1; D remains unclear. V was clipped by 1 base and J by 4 bases, with 13 bases between them. Germline values: CDR1 MNHNS, CDR2 SASEGT. This CDR3 spans 15 amino acids. CDR3 loop: CASSEEETGGTEAFF. The CDR3 bases are TGTGCCAGCAGTGAAGAAGAGACTGGCGGCACTGAAGCTTTCTTT.

This chain uses TRBV5-4 with TRBJ1-1; D gene uncertain. The CDR3 totals 15 residues. V was cut by 5 bases and J by 1 base, with 15 bases left in between. CDR1 is SGHNT and CDR2 is YYREEE in the germline V gene (reference sequence). CDR3 sequence reads: CASSFTHSRNTEAFF. CDR3 DNA: TGTGCCAGCAGTTTCACCCACTCTCGGAACACTGAAGCTTTCTTT.

This rearrangement joins TRBV21-1 to TRBJ1-5; TRBD1 is the table's D call, not checked against the DNA. TRBV21-1 is tagged as a pseudogene. CDR3 length: 16 amino acids. In DNA form, the CDR3 reads TGTGCCAGCAGCAAAACGGGACAGGGAAACAATCAGCCCCAGCATTTT. Protein: CASSKTGQGNNQPQHF.